This T cell receptor beta chain came from a study of blood T cell repertoires in COVID-19. V gave up 5 bases and J gave up 1 base; unmatched junction bases: 8. The CDR3 length is 15 residues. The germline CDR1 and CDR2 sequences are SGHAT and FQNNGV. Original processing methods: For nucleated cells, counts were estimated from reference gene primer amplification. The table came from immunoSEQ multiplex PCR; TCRdb's copy has only in-frame clones and leaves some out. That table supplies the V and J calls and clone size; D and trimming were determined from the DNA. Of 200,000 to 300,000 clones in the sample, about nine tenths were seen once.

The genes are TRBV11-2 and TRBJ2-7; 7 positions match TRBD1. The receptor was derived from a man in his fifties or sixties who had been exposed to COVID-19. Sequenced material: PBMCs or T cells enriched from blood (not recorded which). CDR3 protein: CASSLDRIGSYEQYF. As DNA, the CDR3 is TGTGCCAGCAGCCTGGACAGGATCGGGTCCTACGAGCAGTACTTC.